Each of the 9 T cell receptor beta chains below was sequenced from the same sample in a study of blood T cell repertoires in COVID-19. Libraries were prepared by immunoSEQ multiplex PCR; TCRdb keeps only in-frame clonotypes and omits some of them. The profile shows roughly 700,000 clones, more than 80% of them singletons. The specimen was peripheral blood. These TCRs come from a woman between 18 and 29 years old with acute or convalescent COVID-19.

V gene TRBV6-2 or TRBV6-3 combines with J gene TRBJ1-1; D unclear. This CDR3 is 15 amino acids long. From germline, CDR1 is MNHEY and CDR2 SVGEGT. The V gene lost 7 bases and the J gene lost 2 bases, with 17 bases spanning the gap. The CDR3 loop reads CASTPRRQDNTEAFF. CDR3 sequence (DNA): TGTGCCAGCACCCCCCGTCGGCAGGATAACACTGAAGCTTTCTTT.

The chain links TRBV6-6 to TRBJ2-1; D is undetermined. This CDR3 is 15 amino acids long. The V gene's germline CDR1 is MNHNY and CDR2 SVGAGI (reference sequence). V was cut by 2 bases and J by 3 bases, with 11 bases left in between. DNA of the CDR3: TGTGCCAGCAGTTACGAGGCGAATCGCTACAATGAGCAGTTCTTC. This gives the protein CASSYEANRYNEQFF.

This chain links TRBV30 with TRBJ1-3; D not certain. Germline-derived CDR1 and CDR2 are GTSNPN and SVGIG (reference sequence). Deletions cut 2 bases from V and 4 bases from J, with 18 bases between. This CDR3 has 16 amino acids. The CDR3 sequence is CAWSLVGSWMGNTIYF. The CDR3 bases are TGTGCCTGGAGTTTAGTGGGCTCCTGGATGGGAAACACCATATATTTT.

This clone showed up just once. The CDR3 coding sequence is TGTGCCAGCAGTTTATCCGGGACAGGGGGTCAGCCCCAGCATTTT. It codes for CASSLSGTGGQPQHF. V usage is TRBV28 and J usage is TRBJ1-5; 11 bases fit TRBD1. V lost 1 base and J lost 6; bases outside the gene matches: 2. Germline CDR1 is MDHEN and CDR2 is SYDVKM. The CDR3 contains 15 residues.

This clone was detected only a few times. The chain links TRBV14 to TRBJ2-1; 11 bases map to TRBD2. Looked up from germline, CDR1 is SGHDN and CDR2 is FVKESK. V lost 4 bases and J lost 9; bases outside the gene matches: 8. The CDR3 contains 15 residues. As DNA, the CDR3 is TGTGCCAGCAGCCCCACTAGCGGGGGTCGCATTGAGCAGTTCTTC. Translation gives CASSPTSGGRIEQFF.

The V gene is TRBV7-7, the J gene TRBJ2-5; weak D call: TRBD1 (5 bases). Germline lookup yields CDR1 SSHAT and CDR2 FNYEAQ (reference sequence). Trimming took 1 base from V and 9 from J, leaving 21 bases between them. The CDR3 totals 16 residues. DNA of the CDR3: TGTGCCAGCAGCTTAGAAGGAACAGGCCCGTCTACGGCCCAGTACTTC. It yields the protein CASSLEGTGPSTAQYF.

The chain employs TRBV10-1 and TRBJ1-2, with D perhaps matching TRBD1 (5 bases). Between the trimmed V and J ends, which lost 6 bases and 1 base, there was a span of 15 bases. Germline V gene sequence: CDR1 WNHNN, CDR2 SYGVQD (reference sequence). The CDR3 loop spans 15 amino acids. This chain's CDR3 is CASRWTHMNNYGYTF. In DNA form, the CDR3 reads TGCGCCAGCAGGTGGACACATATGAATAACTATGGCTACACCTTC.

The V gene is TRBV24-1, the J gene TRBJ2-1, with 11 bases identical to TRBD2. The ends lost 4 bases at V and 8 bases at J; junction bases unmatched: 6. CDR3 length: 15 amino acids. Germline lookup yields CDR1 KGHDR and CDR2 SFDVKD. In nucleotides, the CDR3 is TGTGCCACCAGTGACCTTACTAGCGGGGGTCATGAGCAGTTCTTC. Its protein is CATSDLTSGGHEQFF.

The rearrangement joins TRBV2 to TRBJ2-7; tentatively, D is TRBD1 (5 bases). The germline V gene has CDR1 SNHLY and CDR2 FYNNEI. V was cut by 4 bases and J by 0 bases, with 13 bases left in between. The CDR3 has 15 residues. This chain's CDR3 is CASSGRRRGSYEQYF. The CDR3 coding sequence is TGTGCCAGCAGTGGGCGGCGAAGGGGCTCCTACGAGCAGTACTTC.